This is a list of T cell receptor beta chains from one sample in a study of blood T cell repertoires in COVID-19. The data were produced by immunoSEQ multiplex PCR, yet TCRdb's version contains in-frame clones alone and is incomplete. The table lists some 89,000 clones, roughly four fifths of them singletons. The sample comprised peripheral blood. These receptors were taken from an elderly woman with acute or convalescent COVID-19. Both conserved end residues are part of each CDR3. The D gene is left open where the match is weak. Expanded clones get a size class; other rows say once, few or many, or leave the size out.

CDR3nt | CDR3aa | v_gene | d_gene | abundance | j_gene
TGTGCAGAACGGGGCTCTGGGGCCAACGTCCTGACTTTC | CAERGSGANVLTF | TRBV6-1 | - | - | TRBJ2-6
TGTGCCAGCAGCTTGGCCGGGACTGGCACAGATACGCAGTATTTT | CASSLAGTGTDTQYF | TRBV5-4 | - | few | TRBJ2-3
TGCGCCAGCAGCGACGGACAGGGGGCATTATATGGCTACACCTTC | CASSDGQGALYGYTF | TRBV5-1 | TRBD1 | - | TRBJ1-2
TGTGCCAGCAGCTTAAGGACTAGCGGGGGGGAGCTGTTTTTT | CASSLRTSGGELFF | TRBV7-3 | TRBD2 | few | TRBJ2-2
TGTGCCAGCAGCCAATCAGGGGGCCGTAATGAAAAACTGTTTTTT | CASSQSGGRNEKLFF | TRBV3-1/TRBV3-2 | TRBD1 | - | TRBJ1-4
TGTGCCAGCAGTTCGTCTAGTAGCCCCTACGAGCAGTACTTC | CASSSSSSPYEQYF | TRBV6-6 | - | - | TRBJ2-7
TGCGCCAGCAGCTTGGCTTCCCTAGCGGGAGGGGGAACGCAGTATTTT | CASSLASLAGGGTQYF | TRBV5-1 | TRBD2 | - | TRBJ2-3
TGTGCCACCCGGGGAGTAAACGTTGGCACAGATACGCAGTATTTT | CATRGVNVGTDTQYF | TRBV5-4 | - | - | TRBJ2-3
TGCGCCAGCGGCGTCGAGCGGCCCAACACCGGGGAGCTGTTTTTT | CASGVERPNTGELFF | TRBV5-1 | - | - | TRBJ2-2
TGTGCCAGCAGTGAGAAGAGGACAGGAGACACAGATACGCAGTATTTT | CASSEKRTGDTDTQYF | TRBV6-1 | TRBD1 | - | TRBJ2-3
TGTGCCAGCAGTTACTCTCTGGACAGCCCATACACCTTC | CASSYSLDSPYTF | TRBV6-5 | - | few | TRBJ1-2
TGTGCCAGCAGCCTGGGACAGAATCAGCCCCAGCATTTT | CASSLGQNQPQHF | TRBV7-8 | TRBD1 | - | TRBJ1-5
TGTGCCAGCAGCGTAGATGGTGGGAGTGGGGACGAGCAGTACTTC | CASSVDGGSGDEQYF | TRBV9 | - | - | TRBJ2-7
TGCAGTGCTAGGGGAGGGACCGAGCAGTACTTC | CSARGGTEQYF | TRBV20-1 | TRBD2 | - | TRBJ2-7
TGTGCCAGCGCGAGCGTGGACACTGAAGCTTTCTTT | CASASVDTEAFF | TRBV3-1/TRBV3-2 | - | few | TRBJ1-1
TGTGCCAGCACCCCTGACACTGAAGCTTTCTTT | CASTPDTEAFF | TRBV6-6 | - | once | TRBJ1-1
TGCGCCAGCAGCCTGACGGGACAGGGGGTGGGAACTGAAGCTTTCTTT | CASSLTGQGVGTEAFF | TRBV5-1 | TRBD1 | - | TRBJ1-1
TGTGCCTGGAGTGTACAGGCCCACGGAGATACGCAGTATTTT | CAWSVQAHGDTQYF | TRBV30 | - | - | TRBJ2-3
TGTGCCAGCAGCCAAGATCCTGGACAGGGGCTCTCTGGAAACACCATATATTTT | CASSQDPGQGLSGNTIYF | TRBV3-1/TRBV3-2 | TRBD1 | - | TRBJ1-3
TGTGCCACCGGCCCGTCGGGGTCCACAGAGACCCAGTACTTC | CATGPSGSTETQYF | TRBV24-1 | - | - | TRBJ2-5
TGTGCCAGCAGCCGGGACAGTTTTTCGAACACTGAAGCTTTCTTT | CASSRDSFSNTEAFF | TRBV14 | TRBD1 | - | TRBJ1-1
TGTGCCAGTAGTTCGCAGGGACTAGCTGCGAACACCGGGGAGCTGTTTTTT | CASSSQGLAANTGELFF | TRBV19 | TRBD2 | - | TRBJ2-2
TGTGCCAGCAGCCAAGCCGCGCTTCAAGCTTTCTTT | CASSQAALQAFF | TRBV3-1/TRBV3-2 | - | - | TRBJ1-1
TGTGCCAGCAGTTACTCGAAAGGGAGTTCCTACAATGAGCAGTTCTTC | CASSYSKGSSYNEQFF | TRBV6-5 | - | - | TRBJ2-1
TGTGCCAGCAGCTTAGGGACAGGACTGAACACCGGGGAGCTGTTTTTT | CASSLGTGLNTGELFF | TRBV7-3 | TRBD1 | - | TRBJ2-2
TGTGCCAGCAGTGCAGCCAGCGGGACAGGGCGGGCTGAAGCTTTCTTT | CASSAASGTGRAEAFF | TRBV28 | TRBD1 | - | TRBJ1-1
TGCGCCAGCAGCTTATACGGCCAGGGGGCTGGGGAGACCCAGTACTTC | CASSLYGQGAGETQYF | TRBV5-1 | TRBD1 | - | TRBJ2-5
TGTGCCAGCAGTTTCCCGGTATCCCCTGGCTACACCTTC | CASSFPVSPGYTF | TRBV28 | - | - | TRBJ1-2
TGTGCCAGCAGCCCATCGCTAGCGGGAGTCAACTTT | CASSPSLAGVNF | TRBV7-9 | TRBD2 | - | TRBJ2-3
TGTGCCAGCAGTTTATTGGGAGCTCGGGGTCAGCCCCAGCATTTT | CASSLLGARGQPQHF | TRBV27 | - | - | TRBJ1-5
TGTGCCAGCCAGACAGGAGATCAGCCCCAGCATTTT | CASQTGDQPQHF | TRBV6-5 | - | - | TRBJ1-5
TGTGCCAGCAGCCTAAAATTGACTAGCGGGAACAATGAGCAGTTCTTC | CASSLKLTSGNNEQFF | TRBV5-6 | TRBD2 | - | TRBJ2-1
TGTGCTAGTGGTTTGATGGGGACAGGGGGCGTCGGCACTGAAGCTTTCTTT | CASGLMGTGGVGTEAFF | TRBV12-5 | TRBD1 | - | TRBJ1-1
TGTGCCAGCAGCTTCCTCCCTAGCGGGAGTTCTAGCTCCTACAATGAGCAGTTCTTC | CASSFLPSGSSSSYNEQFF | TRBV7-9 | TRBD2 | - | TRBJ2-1
TGTGCCAGCAGTTCTCCCGCTAAAGACAGGGGCTCACCCCTCCACTTT | CASSSPAKDRGSPLHF | TRBV28 | TRBD1 | - | TRBJ1-6
TGTGCCAGCAGCTTAGGACAGGGCCACGGGGAGCTGTTTTTT | CASSLGQGHGELFF | TRBV5-5 | TRBD1 | - | TRBJ2-2
TGTGCCACCAGTGATCATACAGGATTCAATCAGCCCCAGCATTTT | CATSDHTGFNQPQHF | TRBV24-1 | - | - | TRBJ1-5
TGTGCCAGCAGTTGGCGGGAGGGCGACGAGCAGTACTTC | CASSWREGDEQYF | TRBV27 | TRBD2 | - | TRBJ2-7
TGCGCCAGCAGCTTGGCCGGGGATCCTGGAAACACCATATATTTT | CASSLAGDPGNTIYF | TRBV5-1 | - | - | TRBJ1-3
TGCGCCAGCAGCTTGGGGGGGACTAGTATCACAGATACGCAGTATTTT | CASSLGGTSITDTQYF | TRBV5-1 | TRBD2 | - | TRBJ2-3
TGTGCCAGCAGTTATTGGCGTAGCGGGAGAGAGTCCAATGAGCAGTTCTTC | CASSYWRSGRESNEQFF | TRBV6-2/TRBV6-3 | TRBD2 | - | TRBJ2-1